These T cell receptor beta chains were read from a single sample in a study of T cell repertoires in cytomegalovirus infection. For these receptors, no antigen is known. From the reads, TCRdb called clonotypes with MiXCR, one entry per CDR3 protein. The sample lists around 300,000 distinct CDR3 sequences; approximately 25% were seen once. Source: cultured PBMCs, taken from culture after CMV antigen stimulation. Receptors were obtained from a human donor in good health (CMV status not recorded). Some clones in this sample may be carry-over from other donors' samples. Each CDR3 is given with its conserved first and last residue. The D gene is left open where the match is weak. The size entry is marked missing in some rows and otherwise reads once, few, many or a size class.

V,D,J,size,DNA,CDR3
TRBV29-1,TRBD1,TRBJ1-1,NA,TGCAGCGCCCGGGACAGGGGCAAAACCCACGCTGAAGCTTTCTTT,CSARDRGKTHAEAFF
TRBV4-1,TRBD2,TRBJ2-7,NA,TGCGCCAGCAGCCAAGAGTGGACTAGCGGCGTTTCCTACGAGCAGTACTTC,CASSQEWTSGVSYEQYF
TRBV7-9,NA,TRBJ1-1,many,TGTGCCAGCGTGCGGATGAACACTGAAGCTTTCTTT,CASVRMNTEAFF
TRBV7-2,NA,TRBJ2-2,many,TGTGCCAGCAGCTTAGGAGGAGTTAAGACCGGGGAGCTGTTTTTT,CASSLGGVKTGELFF
TRBV6-2/TRBV6-3,NA,TRBJ2-3,NA,TGTGCCAGCATACCCAGCTGGAGCACAGATACGCAGTATTTT,CASIPSWSTDTQYF
TRBV7-2,TRBD1,TRBJ2-7,few,TGTGCCAGCAGCCCCTGGACAGGGAGCTCCTACGAGCAGTACTTC,CASSPWTGSSYEQYF
TRBV7-2,NA,TRBJ2-2,many,TGTGCCAGCAGACTCCGGGACACCAACACCGGGGAGCTGTTTTTT,CASRLRDTNTGELFF
TRBV30,NA,TRBJ2-2,NA,TGTGCCCGAGAAAAGGGATCCGGGGAGCTGTTTTTT,CAREKGSGELFF
TRBV9,NA,TRBJ2-5,few,TGTGCCAGCAGCCCAATACGAGAGACCCAGTACTTC,CASSPIRETQYF
TRBV7-8,TRBD2,TRBJ2-1,NA,TGTGCCAGCAGCTTGACAACCGGGACTAGCGGGGGAAATGACAATGAGCAGTTCTTC,CASSLTTGTSGGNDNEQFF
TRBV7-6,TRBD1,TRBJ1-2,NA,TGTGCCAGCAGCTATGAACAGGGGCGCCTTGGCTACACCTTC,CASSYEQGRLGYTF
TRBV7-2,NA,TRBJ2-3,many,TGTGCCAGCAGCCTTACTTTTGCAGATACGCAGTATTTT,CASSLTFADTQYF
TRBV19,NA,TRBJ2-3,NA,TGTGCCAGTAGAATCCCCGGGGTAGAGGCGCAGTATTTT,CASRIPGVEAQYF
TRBV20-1,NA,TRBJ2-2,few,TGCAGTGCTAGTAAAGCGGAAGGCGCGAACACCGGGGAGCTGTTTTTT,CSASKAEGANTGELFF
TRBV7-2,NA,TRBJ1-1,many,TGTGCCAGCAGCTTATCGGCAGGCCCGTACACTGAAGCTTTCTTT,CASSLSAGPYTEAFF
TRBV7-8,NA,TRBJ2-4,NA,TGTGCCAGCAGCTTCGGCAGGGGGGTAGACAAAAACATTCAGTACTTC,CASSFGRGVDKNIQYF
TRBV7-9,NA,TRBJ2-6,NA,TGTGCCAGCAGCTTAAAGGGAGCCACTTTCTCTGGGGCCAACGTCCTGACTTTC,CASSLKGATFSGANVLTF
TRBV12-3/TRBV12-4,NA,TRBJ2-3,NA,TGTGCCAGCAGTTTAGGGAGCGGAGCTAGCACAGATACGCAGTATTTT,CASSLGSGASTDTQYF
TRBV11-2,TRBD2,TRBJ2-2,NA,TGTGCCAGCAGCCACGGGACTATCACCGGGGAGCTGTTTTTT,CASSHGTITGELFF
TRBV12-3/TRBV12-4,TRBD1,TRBJ2-1,NA,TGTGCCAGCAGGTCAACAGGGGGTGAGCAGTTCTTC,CASRSTGGEQFF
TRBV10-3,NA,TRBJ2-1,NA,TGTGCCATCAGTACAGCGGAATACTCCTACAATGAGCAGTTCTTC,CAISTAEYSYNEQFF
TRBV7-2,NA,TRBJ2-2,many,TGTGCCAGCAGCCGGGGGCCAATGGCGAACACCGGGGAGCTGTTTTTT,CASSRGPMANTGELFF
TRBV28,NA,TRBJ1-1,few,TGTGCCAGCAGGAGCCTCTGGGAGGGCACTGAAGCTTTCTTT,CASRSLWEGTEAFF
TRBV5-4,NA,TRBJ2-7,NA,TGTGCCAGCAGCTTGGGGCAACCTGGGGCCTCCTACGAGCAGTACTTC,CASSLGQPGASYEQYF
TRBV20-1,NA,TRBJ1-2,NA,TGCAGTGCTAGAACTCGGGACAACGTAAACTATGGCTACACCTTC,CSARTRDNVNYGYTF
TRBV20-1,NA,TRBJ2-1,NA,TGCAGTGCTCATTTGAGGGGAATCGATGAGCAGTTCTTC,CSAHLRGIDEQFF
TRBV5-4,NA,TRBJ1-4,few,TGTGCCAGCAGTTCTGGACAGTATCCCGAAAAACTGTTTTTT,CASSSGQYPEKLFF
TRBV19,TRBD1,TRBJ2-1,NA,TGTGCCAGTAGCTCGGGACAGACCTACAATGAGCAGTTCTTC,CASSSGQTYNEQFF